Each of the 26 T cell receptor beta chains below was sequenced from the same sample in a study of cytomegalovirus exposure and HLA in healthy donors (dated 2017 in TCRdb). The library came from the immunoSEQ multiplex PCR assay. The multiplex PCR relied on a mix of 60 forward primers for TCR Vbeta segments and 13 reverse primers for TCR Jbeta segments. Imported from immuneACCESS, the table was reduced by TCRdb to in-frame sequences with V and J called. These copies leave out some clones; in studies compared against another copy, an unresolved V gene accounts for under half, and the cause of the remainder is not known. The sample's table lists a count of 60,000 or so clones. The top ten clones comprise 2% to 2.5% of the sample. The sample was PBMCs. These TCRs come from a woman under 30 in good health and CMV-seronegative.

This chain joins TRBV6-6 and TRBJ2-3; 8 bases fit TRBD2. The V gene's germline CDR1 is MNHNY and CDR2 SVGAGI (reference sequence). The CDR3 is made up of 15 amino acids. Trimming at V came to 7 bases and at J to 0 bases, leaving 6 bases not matched to a gene. CDR3 DNA sequence: TGTGCCAGCACCCCTCTAGCGGGCAGCACAGATACGCAGTATTTT. It yields the protein CASTPLAGSTDTQYF.

To note about this clone: A junction end diverges from the germline sequence, so it may reflect a read error. The J gene is TRBJ2-6, the V gene TRBV14; 8 nucleotides line up with TRBD1. CDR3 length: 15 residues. From germline, CDR1 is SGHDN and CDR2 FVKESK. The CDR3: CASCQGASGANVLTF. CDR3 bases: TGTGCCAGCTGCCAGGGGGCATCTGGGGCCAACGTCCTGACTTTC.

V usage is TRBV4-2 and J usage is TRBJ2-5, with 7 positions matching TRBD2. The CDR3 consists of 14 residues. The J segment lost 5 bases and the V segment lost 1 base, leaving 4 bases of the junction unmatched. Germline V CDR1 and CDR2: LGHNA, YNFKEQ. The CDR3 nucleotides are TGTGCCAGCAGCCAAGTTATGCGGGGGGAGACCCAGTACTTC. Its protein product is CASSQVMRGETQYF.

As to this clone: A junction boundary mismatches the germline segment, possibly from a read error. The rearrangement links TRBV5-5 to TRBJ2-7; a possible D gene is TRBD1 (5 bases). Germline loops: CDR1 SGHKS, CDR2 YYEKEE (reference sequence). The CDR3 extends over 12 amino acids. The CDR3 protein is CASSSYRLEQYF. For the CDR3, the DNA is TGTGCCAGTAGCTCATACAGGCTCGAGCAGTACTTC.

The chain links TRBV10-2 to TRBJ2-7; D is unresolved. CDR1 and CDR2 (germline): WSHSY, SAAADI. Trimming took off 0 bases at V and 3 bases at J, with 6 bases between the two ends. There are 13 residues in the CDR3. The CDR3 region is CASSESWSYEQYF. DNA for the CDR3: TGCGCCAGCAGTGAGTCTTGGAGCTACGAGCAGTACTTC.

This chain links TRBV6-5 with TRBJ2-2; D is undetermined. This CDR3 is built from 14 residues. With 2 bases removed from V and 4 bases from J, the gap between germline ends came to 8 bases. CDR1 is MNHEY, CDR2 SVGAGI, per germline. CDR3 DNA: TGTGCCAGCAGTTACACGGGTTCCACCGGGGAGCTGTTTTTT. It yields the protein CASSYTGSTGELFF.

The chain combines TRBV7-9 with TRBJ1-2, with 8 bases aligning to TRBD1. The germline V gene has CDR1 SEHNR and CDR2 FQNEAQ (reference sequence). The CDR3 is made up of 14 amino acids. V lost 1 base and J lost 8; bases outside the gene matches: 6. This chain's CDR3 is CASSLGGQGNGYTF. DNA for the CDR3: TGTGCCAGCAGCTTAGGCGGACAGGGAAACGGCTACACCTTC.

The chain links TRBV9 to TRBJ1-3, with D possibly being TRBD1 (5 bases). Trimming took 0 bases from V and 0 from J, leaving 10 bases between them. The CDR3 loop spans 16 amino acids. The germline CDR1 and CDR2 sequences are SGDLS and YYNGEE. CDR3 sequence (DNA): TGTGCCAGCAGCGTAGGTTCGGGGGACTCTGGAAACACCATATATTTT. Its protein product is CASSVGSGDSGNTIYF.

The gene calls are TRBV5-6 and TRBJ1-2, with 11 bases aligning to TRBD1. Germline loops: CDR1 SGHDT, CDR2 YYEEEE. This CDR3 has 15 amino acids. The V and J ends lost 2 bases and 4 bases, in that order; junction bases with no gene match: 4. The DNA for the CDR3 is TGTGCCAGCAGCTTAGCCGGGACAGGGGGCTATGGCTACACCTTC. The encoded protein is CASSLAGTGGYGYTF.

The chain recombines TRBV18 with TRBJ1-5; a weak D match, TRBD1 (6 bases). V was cut by 4 bases and J by 7 bases, with 14 bases left in between. The CDR3 runs to 14 residues. CDR1 and CDR2 (germline): KGHSH, LQKENI. The CDR3 DNA sequence: TGTGCCAGCTCACTACAGGGCACCGGGCAGCCCCAGCATTTT. The encoded protein is CASSLQGTGQPQHF.

This chain uses TRBV6-1 with TRBJ2-2; 7 bases are a match to TRBD1. There are 16 residues in the CDR3. Germline CDR1 MNHNS, CDR2 SASEGT. V dropped 2 bases and J dropped 8; count of bases not matched to a gene: 11. CDR3: CASSEWGTVVGGELFF. The CDR3 DNA follows: TGTGCCAGCAGTGAATGGGGGACAGTTGTCGGAGGGGAGCTGTTTTTT.

The chain recombines TRBV13 with TRBJ2-7; no firm D call. Trimming stripped 2 bases from V and 5 bases from J, with 4 bases between. CDR1 and CDR2 (germline): PRHDT, FYEKMQ (reference sequence). This CDR3 comprises 11 residues. In nucleotides, the CDR3 is TGTGCCAGCAGCTTACTCCACGAGCAGTACTTC. Translation: CASSLLHEQYF.

This rearrangement joins TRBV6-4 to TRBJ2-3, with 11 bases that match TRBD1. The CDR3 totals 15 residues. Germline loops: CDR1 MRHNA, CDR2 SNTAGT. With V trimmed by 3 bases and J by 5 bases, 4 bases remained unmatched. The CDR3 loop reads CASSDSGTGGDTQYF. CDR3 nucleotides: TGTGCCAGCAGTGATTCCGGGACAGGGGGAGATACGCAGTATTTT.

The V gene is TRBV5-6, the J gene TRBJ2-7; D gene ambiguous. CDR3 size: 13 residues. V was cut by 0 bases and J by 6 bases, with 10 bases left in between. The V gene's germline CDR1 is SGHDT and CDR2 YYEEEE. CDR3 sequence reads: CASSLALVGEQYF. The CDR3 coding sequence is TGTGCCAGCAGCTTGGCCTTAGTCGGCGAGCAGTACTTC.

V usage is TRBV29-1 and J usage is TRBJ1-4; tentatively, D is TRBD1 (5 bases). With 4 bases removed from V and 7 bases from J, the gap between germline ends came to 13 bases. From germline, CDR1 is SQVTM and CDR2 ANQGSEA. This CDR3 has 13 residues. The CDR3, as DNA: TGCAGCGTTGGGGGCCAAGTCGGTGAAAAACTGTTTTTT. This codes for CSVGGQVGEKLFF.

V usage is TRBV7-8 and J usage is TRBJ2-7; perhaps TRBD1 as D (6 bases). The CDR3 length is 16 residues. Germline V CDR1 and CDR2: SGHVS, FQNEAQ. Trimming left V 2 bases short and J 3 bases short, with 17 bases between. CDR3 loop: CASSLWALQGFYEQYF. As DNA, the CDR3 is TGTGCCAGCAGCTTATGGGCCCTCCAGGGGTTCTACGAGCAGTACTTC.

The rearrangement joins TRBV30 to TRBJ1-5; 7 nucleotides match TRBD1. The CDR3 spans 14 residues. V was clipped by 3 bases and J by 4 bases; unmatched bases: 6. Germline-derived CDR1 and CDR2 are GTSNPN and SVGIG (reference sequence). For the CDR3, the DNA is TGTGCCTGGAGACCCGGGACAGAGAATCAGCCCCAGCATTTT. Amino acid sequence: CAWRPGTENQPQHF.

With respect to this clone: One junction end does not reproduce the germline sequence, and a read error may be involved. The chain combines TRBV5-1 with TRBJ2-3, with 15 bases identical to TRBD2. From germline, CDR1 is SGHRS and CDR2 YFSETQ. This CDR3 comprises 16 residues. CDR3 in DNA: TGCGCCAGCAGCTCGGGACTAGCGGGGGGATATGATAAGCAGTATTTT. Its protein is CASSSGLAGGYDKQYF.

The CDR3 coding sequence is TGTGCCAGCAGCCTCCTAGACCTGGCACATACCTTC. Encoded protein: CASSLLDLAHTF. The rearrangement uses TRBV28 and TRBJ1-2; D gene unclear. This CDR3 contains 12 residues. Germline-derived CDR1 and CDR2 are MDHEN and SYDVKM. Trimming took 6 bases from V and 14 from J, leaving 19 bases between them.

The chain is built from TRBV7-9 and TRBJ1-2; 7 positions match TRBD1. The J segment lost 4 bases and the V segment lost 4 bases, leaving 9 bases of the junction unmatched. The CDR3 has 15 residues. CDR1 SEHNR and CDR2 FQNEAQ come from the germline V gene (reference sequence). The CDR3 sequence: CASSSQGIRVYGYTF. In DNA, the CDR3 is TGTGCCAGCAGCTCACAGGGGATACGCGTCTATGGCTACACCTTC.

This rearrangement joins TRBV6-4 to TRBJ2-1; 12 positions match TRBD1. The V gene's germline CDR1 is MRHNA and CDR2 SNTAGT. V lost 4 bases and J lost 8; bases outside the gene matches: 6. The CDR3 extends over 15 amino acids. The DNA for the CDR3 is TGTGCCAGCAGTGTGGGACAGGGGGCCCTCGATGAGCAGTTCTTC. Protein: CASSVGQGALDEQFF.

The chain recombines TRBV7-2 with TRBJ2-7; 12 nucleotides line up with TRBD2. V was clipped by 0 bases and J by 2 bases; unmatched bases: 2. This CDR3 comprises 16 residues. CDR1 and CDR2 (germline): SGHTA, FQGNSA. The CDR3 DNA is TGTGCCAGCAGCTTAGCCTGGACTAGCGGGGCCTACGAGCAGTACTTC. This translates into CASSLAWTSGAYEQYF.

This chain uses TRBV10-2 with TRBJ2-7; 7 bases are shared with TRBD2. Germline loops: CDR1 WSHSY, CDR2 SAAADI. The junction had 4 bases not matched to a gene; V was cut back by 8 bases and J by 3 bases. The CDR3 has 12 residues. This CDR3 reads CASCGGDYEQYF. The CDR3 nucleotides are TGCGCCAGCTGCGGGGGAGACTACGAGCAGTACTTC.

The chain couples TRBV5-1 to TRBJ1-5; D is uncertain. V shed 0 bases and J shed 7 bases, with 11 bases lying between them. The CDR3 runs to 14 residues. Germline-derived CDR1 and CDR2 are SGHRS and YFSETQ. CDR3 protein: CASSLGAGIQPQHF. In DNA form, the CDR3 reads TGCGCCAGCAGCTTGGGGGCTGGCATCCAGCCCCAGCATTTT.

The chain links TRBV14 to TRBJ2-5; a weak D match, TRBD2 (6 bases). Germline assignment: CDR1 SGHDN and CDR2 FVKESK. V shed 0 bases and J shed 6 bases, with 14 bases lying between them. The CDR3 is made up of 15 amino acids. For the CDR3, the DNA is TGTGCCAGCAGCCAAGAATGGACGGGGGTTCAGACCCAGTACTTC. This gives the protein CASSQEWTGVQTQYF.

The chain uses TRBV18 and TRBJ2-1; D perhaps matches TRBD1 (6 bases). The V end was cut by 6 bases, the J end by 4 bases, with 13 bases between. The CDR3 spans 14 residues. Germline values: CDR1 KGHSH, CDR2 LQKENI. The CDR3: CASSTDSSYNEQFF. CDR3 in DNA: TGTGCCAGCTCTACGGACAGTTCGTACAATGAGCAGTTCTTC.